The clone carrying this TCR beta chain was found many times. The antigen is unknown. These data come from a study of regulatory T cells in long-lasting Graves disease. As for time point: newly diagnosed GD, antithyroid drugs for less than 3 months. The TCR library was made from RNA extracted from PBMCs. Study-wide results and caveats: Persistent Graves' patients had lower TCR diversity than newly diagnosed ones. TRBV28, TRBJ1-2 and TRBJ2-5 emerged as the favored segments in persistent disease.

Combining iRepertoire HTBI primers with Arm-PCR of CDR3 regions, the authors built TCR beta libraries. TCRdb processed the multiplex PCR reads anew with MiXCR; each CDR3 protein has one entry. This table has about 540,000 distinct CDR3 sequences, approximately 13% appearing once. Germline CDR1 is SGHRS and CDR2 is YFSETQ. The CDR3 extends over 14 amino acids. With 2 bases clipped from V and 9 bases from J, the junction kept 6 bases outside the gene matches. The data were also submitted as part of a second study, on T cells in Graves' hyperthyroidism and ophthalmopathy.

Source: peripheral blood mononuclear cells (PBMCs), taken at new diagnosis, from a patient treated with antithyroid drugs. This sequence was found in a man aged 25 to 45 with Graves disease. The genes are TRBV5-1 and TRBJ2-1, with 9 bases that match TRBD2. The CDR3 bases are TGCGCCAGCAGCTTCGGTAGCGGGAGTACTGAGCAGTTCTTC. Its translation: CASSFGSGSTEQFF.